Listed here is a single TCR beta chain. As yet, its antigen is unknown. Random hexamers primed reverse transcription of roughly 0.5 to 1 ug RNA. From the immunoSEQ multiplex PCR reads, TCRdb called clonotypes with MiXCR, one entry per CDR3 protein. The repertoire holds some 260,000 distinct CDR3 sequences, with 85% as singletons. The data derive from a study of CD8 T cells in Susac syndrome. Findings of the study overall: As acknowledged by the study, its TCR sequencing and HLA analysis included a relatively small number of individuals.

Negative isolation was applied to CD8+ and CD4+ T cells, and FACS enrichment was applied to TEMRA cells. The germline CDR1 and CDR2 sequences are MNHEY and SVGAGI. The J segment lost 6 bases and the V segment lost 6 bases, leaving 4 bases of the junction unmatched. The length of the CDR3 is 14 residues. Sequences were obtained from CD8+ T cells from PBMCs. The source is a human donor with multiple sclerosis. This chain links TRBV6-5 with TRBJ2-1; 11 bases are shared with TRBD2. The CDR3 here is CASRHSGRANEQFF. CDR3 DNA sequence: TGTGCCAGCAGACATAGCGGGAGGGCCAATGAGCAGTTCTTC.